This entry is about one T cell receptor beta chain. These data are taken from a study of blood T cell repertoires in COVID-19. Profiling relied on immunoSEQ multiplex PCR, and the TCRdb table lists in-frame clones only, not all of them. The sample yields about 82,000 clones, about 86% seen once. Germline V CDR1 and CDR2: SGHNT, YENEEA. The V and J ends lost 4 bases and 7 bases, in that order; junction bases with no gene match: 13. This CDR3 spans 16 amino acids. The chain is built from TRBV11-3 and TRBJ2-1, with 7 bases that match TRBD2. The sample was peripheral blood. The TCR sequence derives from a woman aged 55 to 70 with acute or convalescent COVID-19. Here the CDR3 DNA reads TGTGCCAGCAGCTCCGGCGTTGCGGGGGTTGGGAATGAGCAGTTCTTC. Protein product: CASSSGVAGVGNEQFF.